One sample yielded the 28 T cell receptor beta chains listed below, sequenced in a study of blood T cell repertoires in COVID-19. Assay used: immunoSEQ multiplex PCR; TCRdb lists only in-frame clones, some missing. Here the sample spans 190,000 or so clones, around 85% being singletons. What was sequenced was peripheral blood. These receptor sequences come from a woman of 80 years or more with acute or convalescent COVID-19.

The V and J genes are TRBV10-3 and TRBJ2-1, with TRBD1 matching 10 bases. Trimming at V came to 6 bases and at J to 9 bases, leaving 5 bases not matched to a gene. CDR3 length: 13 amino acids. In germline, CDR1 is ENHRY, CDR2 SYGVKD. This chain's CDR3 is CAIREDRGREQFF. The CDR3 region has the DNA TGTGCCATCAGGGAAGACAGGGGGCGTGAGCAGTTCTTC.

The chain has TRBV20-1 and TRBJ2-5; 7 bases line up with TRBD2. V shed 5 bases and J 9 bases; nucleotides not matched to a gene: 6. CDR3 size: 11 residues. The germline V gene encodes CDR1 DFQATT and CDR2 SNEGSKA (reference sequence). This CDR3 reads CSAWGGRAQYF. The DNA for the CDR3 is TGCAGTGCTTGGGGAGGGCGGGCCCAGTACTTC.

The chain recombines TRBV14 with TRBJ1-2; D is perhaps TRBD1 (5 bases). This CDR3 has 14 amino acids. V was trimmed by 1 base and J by 8 bases, leaving 14 bases between them. Germline V gene sequence: CDR1 SGHDN, CDR2 FVKESK. CDR3 loop: CASSQGGTWGGYTF. In nucleotides, the CDR3 is TGTGCCAGCAGCCAAGGCGGGACTTGGGGCGGCTACACCTTC.

The V and J genes are TRBV19 and TRBJ2-5, with TRBD2 matching over 7 bases. Unmatched junction bases numbered 11, after V lost 2 bases and J lost 5 bases. This CDR3 has 16 amino acids. Per germline, CDR1 LNHDA and CDR2 SQIVND (reference sequence). CDR3: CASSIQSGRALETQYF. Here the CDR3 DNA reads TGTGCCAGTAGTATACAAAGTGGGAGGGCACTTGAGACCCAGTACTTC.

The J gene is TRBJ1-5, the V gene TRBV19; TRBD1 aligns across 7 bases. The length of the CDR3 is 14 residues. Germline loops: CDR1 LNHDA, CDR2 SQIVND (reference sequence). V was pared by 5 bases and J by 4 bases, with 5 bases of the junction left unmatched. The DNA for the CDR3 is TGTGCCAGTAGTCCGCAACAGGGGAATCAGCCCCAGCATTTT. As protein: CASSPQQGNQPQHF.

In DNA form, the CDR3 reads TGTGCCAGTAGTATAACACCCGACAGGGGTAGAAGTGGCTACACCTTC. It is translated as CASSITPDRGRSGYTF. The chain recombines TRBV19 with TRBJ1-2, with TRBD1 matching over 8 bases. CDR1 is LNHDA, CDR2 SQIVND, per germline (reference sequence). The CDR3 loop spans 16 amino acids. The junction had 12 bases not matched to a gene; V was cut back by 2 bases and J by 7 bases.

The chain is built from TRBV5-4 and TRBJ1-1; weak D call: TRBD1 (5 bases). Deletions cut 2 bases from V and 3 bases from J, with 14 bases between. Per the germline V gene, CDR1 is SGHNT and CDR2 is YYREEE (reference sequence). CDR3 length equals 15 residues. CDR3 nucleotides: TGTGCCAGCAGCTTAAAGAACAGGCCCGACACTGAAGCTTTCTTT. Translation gives CASSLKNRPDTEAFF.

The chain is built from TRBV11-2 and TRBJ1-3; TRBD1 aligns across 11 bases. The CDR3 is made up of 16 amino acids. The germline V gene has CDR1 SGHAT and CDR2 FQNNGV. The J segment lost 3 bases and the V segment lost 4 bases, leaving 5 bases of the junction unmatched. CDR3 nucleotides: TGTGCCAGCAGCTGGACAGGGGGCGAGGGTGGAAACACCATATATTTT. It specifies CASSWTGGEGGNTIYF.

This clone was found a few times. V usage is TRBV6-5 and J usage is TRBJ2-2; D uncertain. Germline V lookup: CDR1 MNHEY, CDR2 SVGAGI. This CDR3 is built from 14 residues. Trimming took 2 bases from V and 2 from J, leaving 6 bases between them. The CDR3 reads CASSYHRNTGELFF. The CDR3 bases are TGTGCCAGCAGTTACCACAGAAACACCGGGGAGCTGTTTTTT.

The chain has TRBV2 and TRBJ2-1; TRBD1 agrees at 7 bases. Germline V CDR1 and CDR2: SNHLY, FYNNEI. The CDR3 loop spans 11 amino acids. Losses at the gene ends were 8 bases for V and 7 bases for J; bases not matched to a gene: 2. The CDR3 sequence: CASGDRNEQFF. CDR3 DNA: TGTGCCAGCGGGGACAGAAATGAGCAGTTCTTC.

The V and J genes are TRBV2 and TRBJ1-4; TRBD1 matches at 9 bases. Germline values: CDR1 SNHLY, CDR2 FYNNEI. The J segment lost 4 bases and the V segment lost 2 bases, leaving 2 bases of the junction unmatched. CDR3 size: 15 residues. The CDR3 is CASSESGQGNEKLFF. In DNA form, the CDR3 reads TGTGCCAGCAGTGAATCGGGACAGGGTAATGAAAAACTGTTTTTT.

The V call is TRBV28, the J call TRBJ2-7, with 9 nucleotides matching TRBD2. J was trimmed by 6 bases and V by 6 bases; bases with no gene match: 9. The CDR3 spans 14 residues. Germline V lookup: CDR1 MDHEN, CDR2 SYDVKM. As DNA, the CDR3 is TGTGCCAGCAGCCCGCGGGGGGGGGCGGGCGAGCAGTACTTC. Amino acids: CASSPRGGAGEQYF.

CDR3 DNA sequence: TGTGCCAGTAGTTCGTCGTACTCTAACACTGAAGCTTTCTTT. It encodes CASSSSYSNTEAFF. V gene TRBV19 combines with J gene TRBJ1-1; D not certain. Germline V gene lookup returns CDR1 LNHDA and CDR2 SQIVND (reference sequence). V was shortened by 5 bases and J by 2 bases, with 12 bases between the two germline ends. This CDR3 region has 14 residues.

In nucleotides, the CDR3 is TGCGCCAGTCGGTCAGGGGAAACTGAAGCTTTCTTT. As protein: CASRSGETEAFF. The rearrangement uses TRBV5-1 and TRBJ1-1, with D tentatively TRBD1 (6 bases). Germline V gives CDR1 SGHRS, CDR2 YFSETQ. V was clipped by 8 bases and J by 5 bases, with 13 bases between them. The CDR3 consists of 12 residues.

The rearrangement joins TRBV4-1 to TRBJ2-2, with 7 positions matching TRBD1. The germline V gene encodes CDR1 MGHRA and CDR2 YSYEKL. The CDR3 consists of 15 residues. J was trimmed by 5 bases and V by 0 bases; bases with no gene match: 3. The CDR3 region is CASSQDLGQTGELFF. CDR3 bases: TGCGCCAGCAGCCAAGATCTGGGACAGACCGGGGAGCTGTTTTTT.

The rearrangement links TRBV25-1 to TRBJ2-7, with D perhaps TRBD2 (6 bases). The CDR3 is made up of 13 amino acids. With 7 bases removed from V and 5 bases from J, the gap between germline ends came to 15 bases. Germline lookup yields CDR1 MGHDK and CDR2 SYGVNS. This chain's CDR3 is CASTKRSGDEQYF. The DNA of the CDR3 is TGTGCCAGCACCAAAAGGTCGGGGGACGAGCAGTACTTC.

This chain connects TRBV7-9 to TRBJ2-3; 10 positions match TRBD2. From germline, CDR1 is SEHNR and CDR2 FQNEAQ (reference sequence). V dropped 1 base and J dropped 4; count of bases not matched to a gene: 11. CDR3 length: 18 residues. CDR3 coding DNA: TGTGCCAGCAGCTTAGGCCTGTATAGCGGGGGGAAATCAGATACGCAGTATTTT. It codes for CASSLGLYSGGKSDTQYF.

The chain employs TRBV7-2 and TRBJ2-7, with 12 bases aligning to TRBD1. The length of the CDR3 is 16 residues. The germline V gene has CDR1 SGHTA and CDR2 FQGNSA. J was trimmed by 5 bases and V by 4 bases; bases with no gene match: 9. In DNA, the CDR3 is TGTGCCAGCAGCTCGCGGGGGGACAGGGGGCGGGACGAGCAGTACTTC. Its protein is CASSSRGDRGRDEQYF.

The chain couples TRBV19 to TRBJ1-4, with 9 bases matching TRBD1. Trimming cost V 4 bases and J 8 bases; bases outside gene matches: 5. Per the germline V gene, CDR1 is LNHDA and CDR2 is SQIVND (reference sequence). This CDR3 is 14 amino acids long. CDR3 sequence: CASSTGTGTEKLFF. Here the CDR3 DNA reads TGTGCCAGTAGTACGGGGACAGGGACGGAAAAACTGTTTTTT. Together with reference TRBV19 and TRBJ1-4, the CDR3 gives the full variable domain: DGGITQSPKYLFRKEGQNVTLSCEQNLNHDAMYWYRQDPGQGLRLIYYSQIVNDFQKGDIAEGYSVSREKKESFPLTVTSAQKNPTAFYLCASSTGTGTEKLFFGSGTQLSVL.

In the case of this clone: Other DNA sequences within the sample encode an identical CDR3. The rearrangement uses TRBV7-2 and TRBJ2-3; a possible D gene is TRBD2 (6 bases). The V and J ends lost 1 base and 4 bases respectively, with 9 bases between them. In germline, CDR1 is SGHTA, CDR2 FQGNSA. The CDR3 totals 14 residues. This CDR3 is CASSLEAGADTQYF. The CDR3 DNA is TGTGCCAGCAGCTTAGAAGCGGGCGCAGATACGCAGTATTTT.

This chain joins TRBV12-3 or TRBV12-4 and TRBJ1-2; maybe TRBD1 (5 bases). The V end lost 8 bases, the J end lost 3 bases, and 10 bases lay between the germline ends. CDR3 length equals 12 residues. For the CDR3, the DNA is TGTGCCAGCTCCGGGGGACACTATGGCTACACCTTC. Translating it yields CASSGGHYGYTF.

The rearrangement uses TRBV30 and TRBJ1-2, with TRBD1 identical over 11 bases. V was clipped by 3 bases and J by 11 bases; unmatched bases: 8. Germline CDR1 and CDR2: GTSNPN and SVGIG (reference sequence). The CDR3 length is 13 residues. The CDR3 region has the DNA TGTGCCTGGAGCGAGGACAGGGGGCGCAGGTACACCTTC. Its translation is CAWSEDRGRRYTF.

The chain uses TRBV10-2 and TRBJ2-2, with 7 bases lining up with TRBD2. The CDR3 is made up of 14 amino acids. Germline loops: CDR1 WSHSY, CDR2 SAAADI. J gave up 2 bases and V 6 bases, and 3 bases lay outside the gene matches. The CDR3 DNA is TGCGCCAGCAGGCGGGGGATCAACACCGGGGAGCTGTTTTTT. Translation: CASRRGINTGELFF.

The rearrangement joins TRBV19 to TRBJ1-1; the D gene is possibly TRBD1 (6 bases). This CDR3 has 14 amino acids. Germline V gene lookup returns CDR1 LNHDA and CDR2 SQIVND (reference sequence). Trimming shortened V by 6 bases and J by 0 bases, and 11 bases separated the two germline ends. This CDR3 is CASSEDSLNTEAFF. CDR3 bases: TGTGCCAGTAGCGAGGACAGCCTGAACACTGAAGCTTTCTTT. Full variable domain (outside the CDR3, taken from reference TRBV19 and TRBJ1-1): DGGITQSPKYLFRKEGQNVTLSCEQNLNHDAMYWYRQDPGQGLRLIYYSQIVNDFQKGDIAEGYSVSREKKESFPLTVTSAQKNPTAFYLCASSEDSLNTEAFFGQGTRLTVV.

The chain links TRBV29-1 to TRBJ1-1, with D perhaps TRBD1 (6 bases). This CDR3 is 13 amino acids long. Germline-derived CDR1 and CDR2 are SQVTM and ANQGSEA. The germline V and J ends were trimmed by 3 bases and 1 base, with 9 bases remaining between them. In DNA form, the CDR3 reads TGCAGCGTTGAGTCCAGGGGGAACACTGAAGCTTTCTTT. Amino acid sequence: CSVESRGNTEAFF.

The chain recombines TRBV7-6 with TRBJ2-1; D perhaps matches TRBD2 (6 bases). The germline CDR1 and CDR2 sequences are SGHVS and FNYEAQ. CDR3 size: 14 residues. The V end was cut by 3 bases, the J end by 4 bases, with 10 bases between. The chain's CDR3 is CASSLSGPYNEQFF. In DNA form, the CDR3 reads TGTGCCAGCAGCTTGAGCGGGCCTTACAATGAGCAGTTCTTC.

This clone was counted between two and nine times. The chain joins TRBV6-2 or TRBV6-3 to TRBJ1-5; 12 bases map to TRBD1. V shed 3 bases, J shed 7 bases, and the junction held 16 bases outside the gene matches. This CDR3 comprises 19 residues. Germline CDR1 MNHEY, CDR2 SVGEGT. CDR3 coding DNA: TGTGCCAGCAGTTATAGGGGACAGGGGGCGGTTTGGTATCAGCAGCCCCAGCATTTT. This codes for CASSYRGQGAVWYQQPQHF.

The rearrangement joins TRBV18 to TRBJ2-5, with a possible D match to TRBD1 (6 bases). CDR3 length: 15 amino acids. Trimming left V 4 bases short and J 1 base short, with 13 bases between. Germline V gene sequence: CDR1 KGHSH, CDR2 LQKENI. This CDR3 is CASSLLTGSQETQYF. The DNA for the CDR3 is TGTGCCAGCTCACTATTGACAGGTTCCCAAGAGACCCAGTACTTC.